Sequencing of this T cell receptor (beta chain) was carried out in a study of blood T cell repertoires in COVID-19. Study as a whole: The study drew acute and convalescent COVID-19 samples from the United States, Italy and Spain. The cDNA or gDNA used as material had been derived from T cells, B-cell-depleted T cells, or PBMCs.

This clone was counted once. Germline V gene sequence: CDR1 LNHDA, CDR2 SQIVND (reference sequence). V was shortened by 1 base and J by 0 bases, with 7 bases between the two germline ends. The CDR3 is 15 residues long. Methods used by the authors: Estimation of nucleated cell counts relied on the amplification of reference gene primers. Here immunoSEQ multiplex PCR was the method, and the copy in TCRdb shows in-frame clones only, minus some. V and J calls and clone size follow that table, whereas D and trimming were derived from the DNA. The sample has roughly 260,000 clones; 65% to 90% are singletons.

The V gene is TRBV19, the J gene TRBJ1-5; D is perhaps TRBD1 (6 bases). Sequencing used peripheral blood. The origin of this receptor is a woman older than 75 with active or convalescent COVID-19. CDR3 sequence reads: CASSIGRGSNQPQHF. The CDR3, as DNA: TGTGCCAGTAGTATAGGCAGGGGTAGCAATCAGCCCCAGCATTTT.